This TCR beta chain was sequenced in a study of CD8 T cells in Susac syndrome. Sequencing of TCR beta was undertaken in CD8+ and CD4+ T cells derived from blood. Germline V gene sequence: CDR1 LNHDA, CDR2 SQIVND (reference sequence). CDR3 length: 13 amino acids. The V end lost 4 bases, the J end lost 4 bases, and 11 bases lay between the germline ends. The RNA, about 0.5 to 1 ug, was put through reverse transcription using random hexamers. Amplification of TCR beta CDR3 spanned 54 Vbeta and 13 Jbeta via immunoSEQ multiplex PCR. TCRdb re-analysed the immunoSEQ multiplex PCR reads in MiXCR, keeping a single row per CDR3 protein. The top ten hold over 0.07% of the sample, which has 100,000 to 150,000 distinct CDR3 sequences, around 94% seen once.

The genes are TRBV19 and TRBJ2-7; TRBD2 is a possible D gene (5 bases). This clonotype was obtained from a human donor in good health. Source material: CD4+ T cells from PBMCs. CDR3 sequence reads: CASSTNEGYEQYF. CDR3 bases: TGTGCCAGTAGTACCAACGAGGGTTACGAGCAGTACTTC.